Listed below are T cell receptor beta chains from one sample, sequenced in a study of shared clonotypes between healthy human individuals. The repertoire was sequenced with immunoSEQ multiplex PCR; TCRdb's copy has only in-frame clones and lacks some. The table records fewer than 1.8 million clones, less than 99% of them present only once. The specimen sequenced was naive CD4+ T cells sorted from blood. These receptors were obtained from a man between 25 and 39 years old in good health. The CDR3 runs from the conserved cysteine through the conserved F or W. Fields, in order: J gene, V gene, CDR3 protein.

TRBJ2-7 TRBV5-6 CASSLGRSSYEQYF
TRBJ2-5 TRBV10-3 CAIRNIQGTQYF
TRBJ2-5 TRBV7-6 CASSPREETQYF
TRBJ2-7 TRBV5-4 CASSPGLAGDEQYF
TRBJ1-3 TRBV7-3 CASSLQVTGNTIYF
TRBJ1-1 TRBV9 CASSVVDIGVTEAFF
TRBJ1-1 TRBV2 CASSDPVGITEAFF
TRBJ1-1 TRBV18 CASSPIPPGSNTEAFF
TRBJ1-2 TRBV9 CASSVFVAGYGYTF
TRBJ2-7 TRBV6-6 CASSYLDYEQYF
TRBJ2-7 TRBV6-5 CASSYLAGRYEQYF
TRBJ2-5 TRBV7-9 CASSLPGTPGLETQYF
TRBJ2-7 TRBV28 CASSPSSSGSSYEQYF
TRBJ2-3 TRBV15 CATETSGRTDTQYF